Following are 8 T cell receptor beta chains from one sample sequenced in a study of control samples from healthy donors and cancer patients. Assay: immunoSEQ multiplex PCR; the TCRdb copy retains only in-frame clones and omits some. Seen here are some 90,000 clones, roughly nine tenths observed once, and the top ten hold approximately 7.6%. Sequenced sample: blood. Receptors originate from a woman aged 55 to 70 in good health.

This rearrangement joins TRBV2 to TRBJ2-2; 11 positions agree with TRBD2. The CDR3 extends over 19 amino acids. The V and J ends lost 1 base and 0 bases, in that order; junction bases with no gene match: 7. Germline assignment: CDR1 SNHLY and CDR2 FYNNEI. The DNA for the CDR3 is TGTGCCAGCAGTGAAGTGCGGGTAGCGGGAGGGCCGAACACCGGGGAGCTGTTTTTT. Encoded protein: CASSEVRVAGGPNTGELFF.

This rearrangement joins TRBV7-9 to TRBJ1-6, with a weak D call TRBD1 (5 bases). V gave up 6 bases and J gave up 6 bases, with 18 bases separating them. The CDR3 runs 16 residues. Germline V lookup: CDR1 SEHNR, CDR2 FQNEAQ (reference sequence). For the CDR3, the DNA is TGTGCCAGCAGGCGGGCCGGGGCTTTCCTTAATTCACCCCTCCACTTT. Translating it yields CASRRAGAFLNSPLHF. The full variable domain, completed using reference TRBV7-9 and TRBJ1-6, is DTGVSQNPRHKITKRGQNVTFRCDPISEHNRLYWYRQTLGQGPEFLTYFQNEAQLEKSRLLSDRFSAERPKGSFSTLEIQRTEQGDSAMYLCASRRAGAFLNSPLHFGNGTRLTVT.

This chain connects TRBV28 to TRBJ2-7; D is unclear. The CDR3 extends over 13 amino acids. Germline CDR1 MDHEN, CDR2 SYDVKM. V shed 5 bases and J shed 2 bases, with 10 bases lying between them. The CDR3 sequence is CASSIPSTYEQYF. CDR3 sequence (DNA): TGTGCCAGCAGTATCCCCTCAACCTACGAGCAGTACTTC.

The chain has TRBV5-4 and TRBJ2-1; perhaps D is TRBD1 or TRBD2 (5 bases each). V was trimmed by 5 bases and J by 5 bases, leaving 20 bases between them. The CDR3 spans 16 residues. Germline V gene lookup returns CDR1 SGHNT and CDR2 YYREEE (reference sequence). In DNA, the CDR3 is TGTGCCAGCAGTCCACTGGGCCTTAGGGACGACAATGAGCAGTTCTTC. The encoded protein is CASSPLGLRDDNEQFF.

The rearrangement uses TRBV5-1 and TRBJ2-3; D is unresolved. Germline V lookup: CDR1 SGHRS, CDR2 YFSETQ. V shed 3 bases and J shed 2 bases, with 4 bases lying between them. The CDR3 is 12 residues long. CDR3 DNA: TGCGCCAGCAGCTACCTCACAGATACGCAGTATTTT. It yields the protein CASSYLTDTQYF.

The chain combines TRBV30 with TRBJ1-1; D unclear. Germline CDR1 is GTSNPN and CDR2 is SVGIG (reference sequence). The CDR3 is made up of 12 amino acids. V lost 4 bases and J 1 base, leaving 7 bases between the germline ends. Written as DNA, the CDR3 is TGTGCCTGGACGAAAGGGAACACTGAAGCTTTCTTT. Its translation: CAWTKGNTEAFF.

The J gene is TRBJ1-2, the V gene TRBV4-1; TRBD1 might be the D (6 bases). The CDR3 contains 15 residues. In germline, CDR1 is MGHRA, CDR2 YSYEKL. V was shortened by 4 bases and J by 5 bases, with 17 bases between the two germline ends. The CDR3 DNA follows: TGCGCCAGCAGCCCTGATTTAACCAGGGGATATGGCTACACCTTC. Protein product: CASSPDLTRGYGYTF.

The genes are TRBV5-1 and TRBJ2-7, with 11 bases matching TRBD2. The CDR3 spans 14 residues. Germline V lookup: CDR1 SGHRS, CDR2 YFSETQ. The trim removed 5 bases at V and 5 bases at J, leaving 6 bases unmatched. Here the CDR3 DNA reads TGCGCCAGCAGGCAAACTAGCGGGAGCCACGAGCAGTACTTC. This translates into CASRQTSGSHEQYF.